This entry describes one T cell receptor beta chain. This sample stems from a study of blood T cells in healthy people across ages. Combining a sample-barcoded 5' primer with a J-beta primer mix, a second PCR ran for 7 to 11 cycles. TCRdb itself ran the 5' RACE reads through MiXCR, one entry per CDR3 protein. This table holds hundreds of thousands of distinct CDR3 sequences, more than 20% found once. With 1 base removed from V and 5 bases from J, the gap between germline ends came to 16 bases. Germline V gives CDR1 LGHNA, CDR2 YNFKEQ. The CDR3 length is 16 residues. The same sample was also studied in work on T cells of mothers and their children.

The sequencing sample was made of blood. The V gene is TRBV4-2, the J gene TRBJ2-3; no clear D. The sequence came from a boy aged 5-17 years in good health. The CDR3 DNA reads as TGTGCCAGCAGCCAAGGCAGTCGCAGTCCCGAAGATACGCAGTATTTT. Protein: CASSQGSRSPEDTQYF.